This T cell receptor (beta chain) stems from a study of T cell repertoires in ileal Crohn's disease. About the study: 35% were active smokers at surgery; median disease duration was roughly 8 years. Every patient was operated on for stricturing (roughly 60%) or penetrating (39%) complications. The M6 sample came from neoterminal ileum during colonoscopy after surgery.

Time point described: neoterminal ileum biopsy at postoperative endoscopy, about 6 months after surgery. Study-wide findings and caveats: Compared with CD4 T cells, sorted CD8 cells carried more expanded clones.

Data came from immunoSEQ multiplex PCR; TCRdb stores just in-frame clones and leaves some out. The sample includes fewer than 15,000 clones, around 80% of them seen just once. To note about this clone: The antigen remains unidentified.

Germline assignment: CDR1 SEHNR and CDR2 FQNEAQ (reference sequence). V was cut by 7 bases and J by 0 bases, with 13 bases left in between. This CDR3 is built from 15 residues. The J gene is TRBJ1-5, the V gene TRBV7-9; maybe TRBD1 (5 bases). Input material: ileal tissue. The receptor was isolated from an adult with Crohn's disease. The CDR3 loop is CASNRRGSSNQPQHF. CDR3 nucleotides: TGTGCCAGCAATAGGAGGGGAAGTAGCAATCAGCCCCAGCATTTT.